This TCR beta chain is from a study of identical twins. TCRdb passed the 5' RACE reads through MiXCR, listing each CDR3 protein once. Of a few hundred thousand distinct CDR3 sequences listed, 7.5% to 10% were seen once; the top ten hold 3%. Study-wide results and limits: For cord blood, abundant beta clonotypes had fewer insertions, unlike memory repertoires, which showed none. Conclusions came from cross-sectional statistical analysis, not from following the same donors. Modeled out-of-frame TCR alpha sharing in monozygotic twins fell below observed levels.

Points on this clonotype: Its specificity is unknown.

From germline, CDR1 is MNHNS and CDR2 SASEGT. There are 14 residues in the CDR3. V was cut by 6 bases and J by 1 base, with 11 bases left in between. This sample was shared with a second study, whose subject was yellow fever vaccine responses in identical twins. That work states: Reportedly, the response of twins' T cells to the vaccine seemed partly convergent, partly personalized.

The source material was PBMCs. The V gene is TRBV6-1, the J gene TRBJ2-3; tentative D call: TRBD2 (7 bases). The receptor's source is a woman between 18 and 29 years old in good health. The CDR3 coding sequence is TGTGCCAGCAGGGTAGGGGGGGGCACAGATACGCAGTATTTT. Protein sequence: CASRVGGGTDTQYF.